This T cell receptor (beta chain) originates from a study of blood T cells in healthy people across ages. Sample donors were healthy Caucasian individuals that came from Russia, aged roughly 6 to 95. Alongside a J-beta primer mix, a sample-barcoded 5' primer served in a second PCR lasting roughly 6 to 11 cycles. From the 5' RACE reads, TCRdb called clonotypes with MiXCR, one entry per CDR3 protein. Of more than 1,000,000 distinct CDR3 sequences listed, about 23% are singletons. The length of the CDR3 is 13 residues. CDR1 is LGHNT and CDR2 is FRNRAP in the germline V gene. V was shortened by 10 bases and J by 2 bases, with 14 bases between the two germline ends. This clonotype was counted a single time. Antigen unknown. Study-level results: CMV infection status of these donors was not known. When one million T cells were used, diversity estimates were thought to be underestimates.

These data also featured in a second study, about T cells of mothers and their children.

Sequenced material: blood. The receptor was isolated from a girl aged 2 to 9 in good health. The V call is TRBV12-5, the J call TRBJ1-1, with unresolved D. DNA of the CDR3: TGTGCTACGGGGAACCTCACAAACACTGAAGCTTTCTTT. This translates into CATGNLTNTEAFF.